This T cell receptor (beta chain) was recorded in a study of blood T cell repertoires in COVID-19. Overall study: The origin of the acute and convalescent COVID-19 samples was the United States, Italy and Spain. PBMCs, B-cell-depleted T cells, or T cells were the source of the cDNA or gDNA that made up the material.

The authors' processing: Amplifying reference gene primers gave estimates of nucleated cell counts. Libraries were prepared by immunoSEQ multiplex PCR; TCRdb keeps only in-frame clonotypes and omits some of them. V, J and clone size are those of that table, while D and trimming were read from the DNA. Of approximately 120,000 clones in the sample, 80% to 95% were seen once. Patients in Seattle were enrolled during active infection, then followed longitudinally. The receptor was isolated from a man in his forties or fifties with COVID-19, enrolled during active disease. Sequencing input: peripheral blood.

CDR3 sequence: CASSWPGQLSSGANVLTF. The CDR3 DNA reads TGTGCCAGCAGCTGGCCGGGACAGCTTTCCTCTGGGGCCAACGTCCTGACTTTC. The chain employs TRBV7-2 and TRBJ2-6; 7 bases match TRBD1. CDR3 length: 18 amino acids. Germline CDR1 and CDR2: SGHTA and FQGNSA. Trimming removed 4 bases from V and 0 bases from J; junction bases left unmatched: 9.